This T cell receptor (beta chain) was profiled in a study of blood T cell repertoires in COVID-19. Study background: Acute and convalescent COVID-19 specimens originated in the United States, Italy and Spain. In each case, the material was cDNA or gDNA derived from T cells, B-cell-depleted T cells, or PBMCs.

CDR3 size: 14 residues. The V gene lost 6 bases and the J gene lost 3 bases, with 14 bases spanning the gap. CDR1 MNHEY and CDR2 SVGAGI come from the germline V gene. Original data processing: Quantification of nucleated cells was approximated via reference gene primer amplification. Sequencing was performed with immunoSEQ multiplex PCR; in TCRdb, only in-frame clones are kept and a portion is missing. Clonal size and the V and J genes are those of that table, whereas D and trimming came from the DNA. This sample yields under 250,000 clones, of which around 86% are seen a single time; approximately 7.2% belongs to the top ten.

The chain recombines TRBV6-5 with TRBJ1-2; D is ambiguous. Specimen: peripheral blood. The sequence was collected from a woman in her seventies with active or convalescent COVID-19. CDR3 DNA sequence: TGTGCCAGCAGCTTCTCCGCGGTCGACTATGGCTACACCTTC. Translation: CASSFSAVDYGYTF.